Listed here are 20 T cell receptor beta chains from one sample, sequenced in a study of control samples from healthy donors and cancer patients. TCRdb keeps only in-frame clones here, not all; method: immunoSEQ multiplex PCR. The sample carries 350,000 to 450,000 clones, 75% to 95% recorded once. What was sequenced was PBMCs. The origin of the receptors is a man aged 35-49 years with head and neck cancer.

The chain links TRBV7-2 to TRBJ2-7; D unresolved. The CDR3 sequence is 14 residues long. Germline V gives CDR1 SGHTA, CDR2 FQGNSA. V shed 3 bases and J shed 4 bases, with 13 bases lying between them. The CDR3 coding sequence is TGTGCCAGCAGCTTCGGGTTGAGTCTGTACGAGCAGTACTTC. As protein: CASSFGLSLYEQYF.

This rearrangement joins TRBV5-6 to TRBJ2-1; 11 positions match TRBD2. Germline trimming cut 4 bases from V and 9 bases from J; bases unmatched to any gene: 6. Germline CDR1 and CDR2: SGHDT and YYEEEE. This CDR3 is built from 14 residues. The CDR3 here is CASSPKLAGVEQFF. The CDR3 nucleotides are TGTGCCAGCAGCCCTAAACTAGCGGGAGTTGAGCAGTTCTTC.

This sequence joins TRBV11-2 and TRBJ2-7; D remains unclear. Looked up from germline, CDR1 is SGHAT and CDR2 is FQNNGV. The CDR3 length is 12 residues. V shed 4 bases and J shed 0 bases, with 4 bases lying between them. CDR3 sequence: CASSSNSYEQYF. In nucleotides, the CDR3 is TGTGCCAGCAGCTCCAACTCCTACGAGCAGTACTTC.

The rearrangement uses TRBV28 and TRBJ1-5; the D gene is possibly TRBD1 (6 bases). Trimming removed 3 bases from V and 1 base from J, with 16 bases in between. Germline V CDR1 and CDR2: MDHEN, SYDVKM. The CDR3 is 17 amino acids. CDR3 bases: TGTGCCAGCAGTTTTATGGGGGCGCTCTTGAGCAATCAGCCCCAGCATTTT. It specifies CASSFMGALLSNQPQHF.

The V gene is TRBV27, the J gene TRBJ1-5, with a possible D match to TRBD1 (5 bases). The CDR3 consists of 14 residues. The germline V gene encodes CDR1 MNHEY and CDR2 SMNVEV (reference sequence). V shed 2 bases and J shed 7 bases, with 12 bases lying between them. CDR3 region: CASSLIGGGQPQHF. CDR3 nucleotide sequence: TGTGCCAGCAGTTTAATTGGGGGTGGACAGCCCCAGCATTTT.

This sequence joins TRBV15 and TRBJ2-2; a possible D gene is TRBD1 (5 bases). V was cut by 0 bases and J by 4 bases, with 12 bases left in between. CDR1 is LNHNV and CDR2 is YYDKDF in the germline V gene (reference sequence). The CDR3 is 16 residues long. The CDR3 sequence: CATSRDLQGGTGELFF. In nucleotides, the CDR3 is TGTGCCACCAGCAGAGATCTCCAGGGCGGCACCGGGGAGCTGTTTTTT.

J is TRBJ1-2 and V is TRBV7-2; no firm D call. Looked up from germline, CDR1 is SGHTA and CDR2 is FQGNSA. The V end lost 0 bases, the J end lost 0 bases, and 8 bases lay between the germline ends. The CDR3 totals 15 residues. The CDR3 here is CASSLARGANYGYTF. Written as DNA, the CDR3 is TGTGCCAGCAGCTTAGCGCGGGGAGCTAACTATGGCTACACCTTC.

The V call is TRBV2, the J call TRBJ1-5; 9 nucleotides match TRBD1. Germline CDR1 SNHLY, CDR2 FYNNEI. Trimming took 2 bases from V and 7 from J; bases not matched to a gene: 6. This CDR3 spans 15 amino acids. As DNA, the CDR3 is TGTGCCAGCAGTGAAAGGGACAGGGTCCGGCAGCCCCAGCATTTT. Residues: CASSERDRVRQPQHF.

The chain combines TRBV29-1 with TRBJ1-4, with D perhaps TRBD1 (5 bases). The length of the CDR3 is 14 residues. Trimming cost V 6 bases and J 2 bases, with 13 bases left between them. Germline assignment: CDR1 SQVTM and CDR2 ANQGSEA. The CDR3, as DNA: TGCAGCGTGAGGGGCTCTCGCACTAATGAAAAACTGTTTTTT. Protein sequence: CSVRGSRTNEKLFF.

This clone was recorded a few times. The chain joins TRBV3-1 (or the pseudogene TRBV3-2) to TRBJ1-4; no firm D call. V shed 4 bases and J shed 7 bases, with 7 bases lying between them. The germline gives CDR1 LGHDT, CDR2 YNNKEL (reference sequence). This CDR3 comprises 12 residues. The CDR3 reads CASSPTSEKLFF. CDR3 DNA: TGTGCCAGCAGCCCCACAAGTGAAAAACTGTTTTTT.

The chain has TRBV25-1 and TRBJ2-7; 7 nucleotides agree with TRBD1. The CDR3 contains 14 residues. In germline, CDR1 is MGHDK, CDR2 SYGVNS. V trimming: 2 bases; J trimming: 1 base; junction bases outside the gene matches: 2. CDR3 protein: CASSEPGQSYEQYF. Here the CDR3 DNA reads TGTGCCAGCAGTGAACCGGGACAGTCCTACGAGCAGTACTTC.

The V gene is TRBV28, the J gene TRBJ1-2, with D possibly TRBD1 on 5 matching bases. The length of the CDR3 is 13 residues. Between the trimmed V and J ends, which lost 7 bases and 2 bases, there was a span of 11 bases. Germline loops: CDR1 MDHEN, CDR2 SYDVKM. CDR3 amino acids: CASNWGLNYGYTF. The CDR3 DNA sequence: TGTGCCAGCAATTGGGGACTAAACTATGGCTACACCTTC.

The chain joins TRBV29-1 to TRBJ2-1, with D possibly TRBD2 on 7 matching bases. CDR1 and CDR2 (germline): SQVTM, ANQGSEA. The CDR3 is 11 residues long. With 3 bases removed from V and 11 bases from J, the gap between germline ends came to 11 bases. The CDR3 DNA follows: TGCAGCGTTGATAGGGGGGGGAAGCAGTTCTTC. Protein: CSVDRGGKQFF.

The chain carries TRBV27 and TRBJ2-2; no definite D call. The CDR3 length is 12 residues. The V gene's germline CDR1 is MNHEY and CDR2 SMNVEV (reference sequence). V lost 2 bases, J lost 6 bases, and 4 bases lay in between. CDR3 residues: CASSLSSGELFF. CDR3 in DNA: TGTGCCAGCAGTTTAAGCTCCGGGGAGCTGTTTTTT.

The chain employs TRBV6-1 and TRBJ1-2, with no clear D. Germline CDR1 reads MNHNS; CDR2 reads SASEGT. The CDR3 runs to 14 residues. V was clipped by 2 bases and J by 2 bases, with 9 bases between them. In DNA, the CDR3 is TGTGCCAGCAGTGAACAGGCAATAAACTATGGCTACACCTTC. It codes for CASSEQAINYGYTF.

The J gene is TRBJ1-2, the V gene TRBV5-1; D remains unclear. The CDR3 covers 13 residues. V was pared by 4 bases and J by 3 bases, with 10 bases between. Germline-derived CDR1 and CDR2 are SGHRS and YFSETQ. Here the CDR3 DNA reads TGCGCCAGCAGCCACGGGGAGGACTATGGCTACACCTTC. It yields the protein CASSHGEDYGYTF.

V and J are TRBV11-2 and TRBJ1-2; D uncertain. Germline values: CDR1 SGHAT, CDR2 FQNNGV. The CDR3 totals 13 residues. V was pared by 6 bases and J by 2 bases, with 10 bases between. CDR3 nucleotide sequence: TGTGCCAGCAGACCCGGTCGGAACTATGGCTACACCTTC. Protein product: CASRPGRNYGYTF.

The rearrangement uses TRBV7-6 and TRBJ2-1; D is undetermined. Deletions cut 3 bases from V and 5 bases from J, with 8 bases between. This CDR3 is built from 13 residues. Germline CDR1 and CDR2: SGHVS and FNYEAQ. CDR3 sequence reads: CASSFDTDNEQFF. CDR3 in DNA: TGTGCCAGCAGCTTTGACACTGACAATGAGCAGTTCTTC.

This rearrangement joins TRBV3-1 (or the pseudogene TRBV3-2) to TRBJ2-7; the D gene is possibly TRBD2 (6 bases). This CDR3 contains 14 residues. Germline CDR1 reads LGHDT; CDR2 reads YNNKEL (reference sequence). Trimming took off 2 bases at V and 5 bases at J, with 13 bases between the two ends. For the CDR3, the DNA is TGTGCCAGCAGCCAATTCGGGGGTGCGAACGAGCAGTACTTC. Encoded protein: CASSQFGGANEQYF.

The genes are TRBV24-1 and TRBJ2-3; a possible D gene is TRBD2 (6 bases). The CDR3 consists of 15 residues. V was pared by 7 bases and J by 1 base, with 14 bases between. Germline CDR1 and CDR2: KGHDR and SFDVKD. The CDR3 loop reads CATREGLTGTDTQYF. The CDR3 bases are TGTGCCACCAGAGAAGGACTAACTGGCACAGATACGCAGTATTTT.